This T cell receptor beta chain was recovered during a study of breast tumors, draining lymph nodes, adjacent tissues. Study results and caveats: That most tumor T cells come from lymph nodes remained unproven. Tumor TCR diversity was below lymph nodes but above nontumor tissue.

MiXCR was run by TCRdb on the multiplex PCR reads, yielding one entry per CDR3 protein. This table holds around 300,000 distinct CDR3 sequences, 30% found once. Samples came from axillary lymph nodes draining the breast cancer. This clonotype was seen ten or more times. Its antigen is still unknown. Sequenced input: axillary lymph node tissue. This receptor was obtained from a female donor with breast cancer. Some clones in this sample may be carry-over from other donors' samples.

The CDR3 DNA follows: TGTGCCAGCAGCTCTGGGACTAGGTTCGGGTTGCAAGAGACCCAGTACTTC. Protein sequence: CASSSGTRFGLQETQYF. The chain couples TRBV11-2 to TRBJ2-5; 8 bases fit TRBD2. Per the germline V gene, CDR1 is SGHAT and CDR2 is FQNNGV. V trimming: 4 bases; J trimming: 2 bases; junction bases outside the gene matches: 12. This CDR3 contains 17 residues.